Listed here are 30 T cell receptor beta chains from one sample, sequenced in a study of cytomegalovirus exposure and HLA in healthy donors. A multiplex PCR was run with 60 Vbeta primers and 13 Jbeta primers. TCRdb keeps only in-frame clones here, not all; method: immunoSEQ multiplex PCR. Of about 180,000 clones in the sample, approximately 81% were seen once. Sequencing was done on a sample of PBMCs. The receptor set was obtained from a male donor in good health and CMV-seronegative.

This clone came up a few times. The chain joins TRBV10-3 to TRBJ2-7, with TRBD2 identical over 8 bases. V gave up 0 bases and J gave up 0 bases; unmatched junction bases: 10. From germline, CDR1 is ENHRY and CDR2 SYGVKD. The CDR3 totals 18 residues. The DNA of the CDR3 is TGTGCCATCAGTGAGTCGGGAGGACTAGCCCATAGCTCCTACGAGCAGTACTTC. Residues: CAISESGGLAHSSYEQYF.

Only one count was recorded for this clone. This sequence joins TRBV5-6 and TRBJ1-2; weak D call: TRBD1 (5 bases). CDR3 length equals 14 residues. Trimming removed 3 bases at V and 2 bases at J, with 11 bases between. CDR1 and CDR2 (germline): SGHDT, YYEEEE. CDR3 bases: TGTGCCAGCAGCTCTGAGAACAGGAACTATGGCTACACCTTC. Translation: CASSSENRNYGYTF.

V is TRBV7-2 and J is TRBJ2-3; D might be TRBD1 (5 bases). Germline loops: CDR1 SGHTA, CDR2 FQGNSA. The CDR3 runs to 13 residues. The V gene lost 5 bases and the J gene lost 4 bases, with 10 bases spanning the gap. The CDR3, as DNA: TGTGCCAGCAGCGCGCAGGGTCCAGATACGCAGTATTTT. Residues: CASSAQGPDTQYF.

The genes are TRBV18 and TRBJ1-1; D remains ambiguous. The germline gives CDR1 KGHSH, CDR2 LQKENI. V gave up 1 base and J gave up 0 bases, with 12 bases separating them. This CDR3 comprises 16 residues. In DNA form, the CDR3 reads TGTGCCAGCTCACCACGCTTTACGCAGGTGAACACTGAAGCTTTCTTT. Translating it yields CASSPRFTQVNTEAFF.

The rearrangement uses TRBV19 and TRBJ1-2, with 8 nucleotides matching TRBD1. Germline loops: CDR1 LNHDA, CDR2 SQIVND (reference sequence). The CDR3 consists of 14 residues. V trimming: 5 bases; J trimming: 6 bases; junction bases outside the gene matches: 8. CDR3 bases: TGTGCCAGTAGTCGATGGCAGGGGGCAGATGGCTACACCTTC. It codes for CASSRWQGADGYTF.

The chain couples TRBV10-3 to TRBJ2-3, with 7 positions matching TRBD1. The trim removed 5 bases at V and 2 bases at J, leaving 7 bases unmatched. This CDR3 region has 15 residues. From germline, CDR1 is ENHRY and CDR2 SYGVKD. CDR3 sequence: CAISLGQAPTDTQYF. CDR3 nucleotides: TGTGCCATCAGTCTTGGACAGGCCCCCACAGATACGCAGTATTTT.

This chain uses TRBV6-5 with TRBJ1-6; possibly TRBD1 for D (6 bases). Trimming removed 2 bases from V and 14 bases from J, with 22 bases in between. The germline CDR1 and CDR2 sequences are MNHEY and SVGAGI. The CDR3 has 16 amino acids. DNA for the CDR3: TGTGCCAGCAGTTACGGAGTTGCCGGGACACTTTCTTCCCTCCACTTT. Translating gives CASSYGVAGTLSSLHF.

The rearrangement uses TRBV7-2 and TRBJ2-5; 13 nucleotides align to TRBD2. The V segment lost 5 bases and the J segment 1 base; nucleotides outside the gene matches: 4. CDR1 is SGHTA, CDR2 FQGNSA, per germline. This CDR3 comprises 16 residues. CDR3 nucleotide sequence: TGTGCCAGCAGCGCCCGGACTAGCGGGGGCCAAGAGACCCAGTACTTC. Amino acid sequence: CASSARTSGGQETQYF.

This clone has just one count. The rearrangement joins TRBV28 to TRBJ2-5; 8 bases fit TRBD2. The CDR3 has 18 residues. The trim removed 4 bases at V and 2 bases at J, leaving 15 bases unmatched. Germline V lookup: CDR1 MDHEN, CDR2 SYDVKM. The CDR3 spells CASSSSGTSALGQETQYF. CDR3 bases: TGTGCCAGCAGTTCCTCCGGGACTAGTGCGTTAGGGCAAGAGACCCAGTACTTC.

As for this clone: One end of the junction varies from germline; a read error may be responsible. CDR3 coding DNA: TGCGCCAGCAGCGTGGACGGAAACTATGGCTACCCCTTC. This codes for CASSVDGNYGYPF. The V call is TRBV5-1, the J call TRBJ1-2; D is unresolved. CDR3 size: 13 residues. Germline V gene lookup returns CDR1 SGHRS and CDR2 YFSETQ.

CDR3: CASSQNRDTYGYTF. The CDR3 nucleotides are TGCGCCAGCAGCCAAAATCGGGATACCTATGGCTACACCTTC. The chain joins TRBV4-3 to TRBJ1-2; D is undetermined. Germline V gives CDR1 LGHNA, CDR2 YSLEER. The length of the CDR3 is 14 residues. V lost 2 bases and J 4 bases, leaving 11 bases between the germline ends.

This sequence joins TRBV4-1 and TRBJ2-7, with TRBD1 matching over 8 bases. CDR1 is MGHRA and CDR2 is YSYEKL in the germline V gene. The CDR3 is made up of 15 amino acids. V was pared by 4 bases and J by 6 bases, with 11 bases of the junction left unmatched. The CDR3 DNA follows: TGCGCCAGCAGCCCCGACCGGACAGGGCCTATCGAGCAGTACTTC. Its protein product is CASSPDRTGPIEQYF.

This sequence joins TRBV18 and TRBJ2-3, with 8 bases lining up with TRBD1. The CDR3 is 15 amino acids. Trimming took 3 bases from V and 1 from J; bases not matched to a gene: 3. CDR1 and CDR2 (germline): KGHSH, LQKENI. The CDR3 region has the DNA TGTGCCAGCTCACCCCCGGGACAGGGCACAGATACGCAGTATTTT. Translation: CASSPPGQGTDTQYF.

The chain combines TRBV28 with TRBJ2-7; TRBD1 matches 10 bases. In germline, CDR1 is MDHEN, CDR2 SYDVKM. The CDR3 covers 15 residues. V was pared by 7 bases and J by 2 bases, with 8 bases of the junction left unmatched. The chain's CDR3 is CASIMRQGAPYEQYF. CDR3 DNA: TGTGCCAGCATTATGAGACAGGGGGCACCCTACGAGCAGTACTTC.

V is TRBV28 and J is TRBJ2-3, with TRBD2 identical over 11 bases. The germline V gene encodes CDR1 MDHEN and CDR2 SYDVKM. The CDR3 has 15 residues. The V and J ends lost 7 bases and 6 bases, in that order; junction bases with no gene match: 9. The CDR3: CASTFSGGAEDTQYF. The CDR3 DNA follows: TGTGCCAGCACTTTTAGCGGGGGGGCCGAGGATACGCAGTATTTT.

CDR3: CASSFLTNTEAFF. CDR3 coding DNA: TGTGCCAGCAGTTTCCTGACAAATACTGAAGCTTTCTTT. This chain links TRBV27 with TRBJ1-1, with D unresolved. There are 13 residues in the CDR3. Germline CDR1 and CDR2: MNHEY and SMNVEV (reference sequence). V shed 3 bases and J shed 5 bases, with 10 bases lying between them.

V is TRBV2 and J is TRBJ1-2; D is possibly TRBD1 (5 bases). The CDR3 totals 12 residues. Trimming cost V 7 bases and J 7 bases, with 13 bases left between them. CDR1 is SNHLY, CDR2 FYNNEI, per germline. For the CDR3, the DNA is TGTGCCAGCACAGGGTCTTTAGCTGGCTACACCTTC. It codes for CASTGSLAGYTF.

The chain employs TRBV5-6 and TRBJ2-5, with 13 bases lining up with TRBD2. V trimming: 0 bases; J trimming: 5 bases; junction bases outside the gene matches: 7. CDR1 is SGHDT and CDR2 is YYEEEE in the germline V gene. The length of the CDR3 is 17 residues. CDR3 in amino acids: CASSLAGLAGAPETQYF. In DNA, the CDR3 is TGTGCCAGCAGCTTGGCAGGACTAGCGGGAGCCCCCGAGACCCAGTACTTC.

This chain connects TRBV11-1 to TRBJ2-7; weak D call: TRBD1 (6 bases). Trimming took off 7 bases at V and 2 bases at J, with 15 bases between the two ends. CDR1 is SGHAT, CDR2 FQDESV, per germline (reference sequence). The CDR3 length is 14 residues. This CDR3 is CASTPGTPAYEQYF. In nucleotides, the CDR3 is TGTGCCAGCACCCCCGGGACACCCGCCTACGAGCAGTACTTC.

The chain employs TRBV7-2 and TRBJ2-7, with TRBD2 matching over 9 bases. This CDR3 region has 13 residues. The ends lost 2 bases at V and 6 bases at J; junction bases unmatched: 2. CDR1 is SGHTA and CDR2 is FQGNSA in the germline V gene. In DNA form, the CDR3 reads TGTGCCAGCAGCTTACGACTAGCGGCCGAGCAGTACTTC. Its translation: CASSLRLAAEQYF.

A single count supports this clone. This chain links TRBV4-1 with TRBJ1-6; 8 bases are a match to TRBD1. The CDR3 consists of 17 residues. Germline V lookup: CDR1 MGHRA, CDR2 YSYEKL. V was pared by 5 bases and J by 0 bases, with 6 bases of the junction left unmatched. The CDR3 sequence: CASSVRQGSSYNSPLHF. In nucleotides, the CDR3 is TGCGCCAGCAGCGTACGACAGGGGAGCTCCTATAATTCACCCCTCCACTTT.

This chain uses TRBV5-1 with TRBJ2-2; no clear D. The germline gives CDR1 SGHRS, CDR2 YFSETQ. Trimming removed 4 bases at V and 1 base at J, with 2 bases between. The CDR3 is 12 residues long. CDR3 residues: CASSLNTGELFF. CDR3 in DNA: TGCGCCAGCAGCCTGAACACCGGGGAGCTGTTTTTT.

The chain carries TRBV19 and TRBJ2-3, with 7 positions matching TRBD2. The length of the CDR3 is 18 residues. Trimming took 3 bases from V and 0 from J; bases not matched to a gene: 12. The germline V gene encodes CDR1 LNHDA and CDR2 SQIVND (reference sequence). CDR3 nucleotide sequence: TGTGCCAGTAGTATCGGGCTAGCGGTGCGGTCTAGCACAGATACGCAGTATTTT. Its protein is CASSIGLAVRSSTDTQYF.

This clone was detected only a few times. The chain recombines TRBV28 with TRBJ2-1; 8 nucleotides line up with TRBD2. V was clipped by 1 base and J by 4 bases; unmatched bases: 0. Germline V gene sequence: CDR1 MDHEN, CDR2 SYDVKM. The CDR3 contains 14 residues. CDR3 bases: TGTGCCAGCAGTTTATTAGCGGGGTACAATGAGCAGTTCTTC. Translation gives CASSLLAGYNEQFF.

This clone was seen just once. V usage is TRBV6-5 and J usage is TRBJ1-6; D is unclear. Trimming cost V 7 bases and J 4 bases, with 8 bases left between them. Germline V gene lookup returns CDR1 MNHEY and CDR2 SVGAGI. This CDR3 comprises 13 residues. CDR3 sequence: CASTRHYNSPLHF. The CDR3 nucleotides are TGTGCCAGCACCAGGCATTATAATTCACCCCTCCACTTT.

The CDR3 is CSVEDGVRDEQYF. The CDR3 region has the DNA TGCAGCGTTGAAGACGGTGTTAGAGACGAGCAGTACTTC. The chain recombines TRBV29-1 with TRBJ2-7, with D uncertain. V was clipped by 0 bases and J by 5 bases, with 11 bases between them. Germline CDR1 SQVTM, CDR2 ANQGSEA. CDR3 length equals 13 residues.

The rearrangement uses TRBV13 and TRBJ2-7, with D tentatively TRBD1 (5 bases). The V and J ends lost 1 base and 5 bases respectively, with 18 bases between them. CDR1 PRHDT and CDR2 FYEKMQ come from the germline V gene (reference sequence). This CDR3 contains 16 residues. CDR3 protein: CASSLDRRARGDEQYF. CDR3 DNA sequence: TGTGCCAGCAGCTTAGACCGCAGGGCGAGAGGTGACGAGCAGTACTTC. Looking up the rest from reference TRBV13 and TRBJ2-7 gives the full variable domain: AAGVIQSPRHLIKEKRETATLKCYPIPRHDTVYWYQQGPGQDPQFLISFYEKMQSDKGSIPDRFSAQQFSDYHSELNMSSLELGDSALYFCASSLDRRARGDEQYFGPGTRLTVT.

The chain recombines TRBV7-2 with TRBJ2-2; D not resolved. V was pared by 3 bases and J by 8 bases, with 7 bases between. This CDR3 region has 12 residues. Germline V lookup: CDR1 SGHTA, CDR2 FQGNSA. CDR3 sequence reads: CASSFPRGELFF. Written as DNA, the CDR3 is TGTGCCAGCAGCTTTCCCCGGGGGGAGCTGTTTTTT.

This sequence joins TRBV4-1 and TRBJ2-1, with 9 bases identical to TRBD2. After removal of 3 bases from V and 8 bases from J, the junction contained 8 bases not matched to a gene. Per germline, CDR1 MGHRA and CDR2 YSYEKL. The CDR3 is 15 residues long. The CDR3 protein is CASSQAGGLLDEQFF. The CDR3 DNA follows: TGCGCCAGCAGCCAGGCGGGGGGGTTGTTGGATGAGCAGTTCTTC.

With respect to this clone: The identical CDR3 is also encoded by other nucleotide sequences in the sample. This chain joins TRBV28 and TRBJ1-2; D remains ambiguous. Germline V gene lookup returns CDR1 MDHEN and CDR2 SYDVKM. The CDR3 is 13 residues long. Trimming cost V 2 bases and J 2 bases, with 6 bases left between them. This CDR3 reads CASSLTGNYGYTF. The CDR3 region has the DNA TGTGCCAGCAGTTTAACGGGGAACTATGGCTACACCTTC.